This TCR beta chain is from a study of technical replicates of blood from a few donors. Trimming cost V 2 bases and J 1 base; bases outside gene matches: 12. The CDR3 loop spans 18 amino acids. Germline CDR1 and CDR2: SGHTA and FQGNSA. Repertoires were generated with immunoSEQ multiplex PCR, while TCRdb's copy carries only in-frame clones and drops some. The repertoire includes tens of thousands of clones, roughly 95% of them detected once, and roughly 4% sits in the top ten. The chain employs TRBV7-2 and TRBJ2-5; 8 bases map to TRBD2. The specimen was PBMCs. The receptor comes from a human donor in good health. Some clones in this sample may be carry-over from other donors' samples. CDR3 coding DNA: TGTGCCAGCAGCTTACGCCGGGGGGGGGCAACTCCCCAAGAGACCCAGTACTTC. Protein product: CASSLRRGGATPQETQYF.